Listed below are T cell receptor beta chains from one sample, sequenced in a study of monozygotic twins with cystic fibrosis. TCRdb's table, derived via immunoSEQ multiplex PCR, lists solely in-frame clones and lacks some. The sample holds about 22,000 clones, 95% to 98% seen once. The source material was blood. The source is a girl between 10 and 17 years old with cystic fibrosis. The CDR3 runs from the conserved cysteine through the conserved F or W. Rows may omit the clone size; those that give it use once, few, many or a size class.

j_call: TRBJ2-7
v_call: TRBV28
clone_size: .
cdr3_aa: CASSPLATTSGRLGASYEQYF

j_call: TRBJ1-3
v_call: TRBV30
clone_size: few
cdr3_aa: CAWSLIGGNTIYF

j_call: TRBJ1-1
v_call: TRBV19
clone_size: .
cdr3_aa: CASSMLPGQGTEAFF

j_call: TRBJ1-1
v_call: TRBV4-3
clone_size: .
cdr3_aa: CASSQEYGQGDTEAFF

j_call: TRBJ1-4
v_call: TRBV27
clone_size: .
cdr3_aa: CASSLNAGVNEKLFF

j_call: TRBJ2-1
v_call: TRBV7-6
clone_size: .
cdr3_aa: CASSLDSRIRRDEQFF

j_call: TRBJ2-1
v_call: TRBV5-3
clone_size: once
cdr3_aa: CARRYDEGVAGEYEQFF

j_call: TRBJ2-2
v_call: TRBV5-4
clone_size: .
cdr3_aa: CASSLDRDTGELFF

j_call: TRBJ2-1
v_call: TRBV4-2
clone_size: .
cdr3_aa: CASSQREGAGYAEQFF

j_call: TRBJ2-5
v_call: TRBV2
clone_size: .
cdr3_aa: CATRGTGSAQYF

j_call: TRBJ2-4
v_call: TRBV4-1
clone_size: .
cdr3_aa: CASSPLPPEGLENIQYF

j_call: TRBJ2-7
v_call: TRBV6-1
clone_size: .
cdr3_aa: CASSEAPTTGYEQYF

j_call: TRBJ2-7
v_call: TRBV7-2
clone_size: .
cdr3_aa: CASSLNWGEGLYEQYF

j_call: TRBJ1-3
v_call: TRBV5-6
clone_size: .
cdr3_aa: CASSLLQRTGNTIYF

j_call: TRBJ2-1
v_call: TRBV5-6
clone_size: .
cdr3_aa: CASRSGAYNEQFF

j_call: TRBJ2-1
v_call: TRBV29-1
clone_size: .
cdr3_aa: CSVEGQGFGNEQFF

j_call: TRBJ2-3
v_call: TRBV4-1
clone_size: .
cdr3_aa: CASSTFGRRGTDTQYF

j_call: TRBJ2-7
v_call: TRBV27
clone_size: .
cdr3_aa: CASSSSGLAGGYEQYF

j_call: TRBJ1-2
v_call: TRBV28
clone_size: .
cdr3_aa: CASTQRLGVGWGYTF

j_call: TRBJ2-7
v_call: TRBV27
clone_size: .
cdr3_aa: CASSRTGDYEQYF

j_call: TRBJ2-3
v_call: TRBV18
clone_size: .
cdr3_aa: CASSPPGGLVADTQYF

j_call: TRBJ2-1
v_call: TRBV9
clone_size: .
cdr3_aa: CASSPGSKHEQFF

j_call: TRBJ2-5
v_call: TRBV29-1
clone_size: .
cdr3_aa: CSVGGQEGGETQYF

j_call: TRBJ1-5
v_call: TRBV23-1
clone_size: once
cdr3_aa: CASSHTTGQFNQPQHF

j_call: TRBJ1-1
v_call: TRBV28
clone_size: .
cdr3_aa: CASSSWNTEAFF

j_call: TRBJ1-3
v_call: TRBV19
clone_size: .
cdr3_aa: CASSFTGLNTIYF

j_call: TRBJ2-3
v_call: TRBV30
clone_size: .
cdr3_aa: CAWSEEGLSTDTQYF

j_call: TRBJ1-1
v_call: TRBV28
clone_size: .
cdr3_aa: CASNDPNTEAFF

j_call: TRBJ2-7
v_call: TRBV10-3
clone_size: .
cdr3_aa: CATQPGVSSYEQYF

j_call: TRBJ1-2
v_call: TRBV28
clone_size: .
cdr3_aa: CASTPPPTGGKGYTF

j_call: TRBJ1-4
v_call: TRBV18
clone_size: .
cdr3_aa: CASSPDRTNEKLFF

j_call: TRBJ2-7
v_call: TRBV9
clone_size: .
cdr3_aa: CASSVSDGGGYEQYF

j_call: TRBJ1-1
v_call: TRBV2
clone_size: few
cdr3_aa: CASSEYGPRNTEAFF

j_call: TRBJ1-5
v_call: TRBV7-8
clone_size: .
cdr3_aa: CASSTPPGSQHF

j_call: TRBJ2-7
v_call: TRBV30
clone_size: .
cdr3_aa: CAWSVGGATSYEQYF

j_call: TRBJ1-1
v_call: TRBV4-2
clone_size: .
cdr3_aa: CASTLGGNTEAFF

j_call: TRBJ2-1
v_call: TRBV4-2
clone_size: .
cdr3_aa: CASSQPSGRAREQFF

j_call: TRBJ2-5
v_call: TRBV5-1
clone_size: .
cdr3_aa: CASSKPDTRETQYF

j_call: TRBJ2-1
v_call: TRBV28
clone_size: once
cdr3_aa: CASSLPGTSGPSSYNEQFF

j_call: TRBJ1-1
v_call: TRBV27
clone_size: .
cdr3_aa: CASGTGAGTEAFF

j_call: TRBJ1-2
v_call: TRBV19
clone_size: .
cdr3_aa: CASSMITGPKAYGYTF

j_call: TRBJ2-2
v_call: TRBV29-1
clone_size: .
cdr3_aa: CSVEDTGENTGELFF

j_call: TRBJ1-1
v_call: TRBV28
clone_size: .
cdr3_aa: CASSVTGGSDTEAFF

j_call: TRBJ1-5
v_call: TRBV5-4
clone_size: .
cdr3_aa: CASSLEGTQPQHF

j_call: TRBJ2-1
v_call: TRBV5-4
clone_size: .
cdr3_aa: CASSPPSVSGYNEQFF

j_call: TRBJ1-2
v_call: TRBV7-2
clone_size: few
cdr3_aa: CASSPRQGGGYGYTF

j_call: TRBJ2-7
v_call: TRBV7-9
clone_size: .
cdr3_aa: CASSSTETYEQYF

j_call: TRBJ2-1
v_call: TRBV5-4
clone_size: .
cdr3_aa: CASSLTNNNEQFF

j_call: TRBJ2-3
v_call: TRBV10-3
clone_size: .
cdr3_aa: CAITSGEGGRLDTQYF

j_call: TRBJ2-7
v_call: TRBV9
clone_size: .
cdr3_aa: CASSGGSRAGAYEQYF

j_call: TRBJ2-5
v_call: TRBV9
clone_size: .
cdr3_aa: CASSPMGWERGETQYF

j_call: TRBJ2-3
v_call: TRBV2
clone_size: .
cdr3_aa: CASTPGLAGGPVDTQYF

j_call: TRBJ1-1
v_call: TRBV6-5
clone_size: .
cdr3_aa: CASSLNRDTEAFF

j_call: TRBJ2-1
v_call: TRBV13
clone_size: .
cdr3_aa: CASSPTGGLAGGSSYNEQFF

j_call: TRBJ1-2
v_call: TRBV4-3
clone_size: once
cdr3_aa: CASSQDWRLIESNYGYTF

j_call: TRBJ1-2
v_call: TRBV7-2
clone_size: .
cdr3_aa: CASSLVFWGETNYGYTF

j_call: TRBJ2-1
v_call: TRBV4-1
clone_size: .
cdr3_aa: CASSPRAGTSGGGEQFF

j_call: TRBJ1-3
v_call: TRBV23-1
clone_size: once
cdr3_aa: CASSRDRGSSGNTIYF

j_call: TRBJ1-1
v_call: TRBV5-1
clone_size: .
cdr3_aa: CASSLARGPGSGEAFF

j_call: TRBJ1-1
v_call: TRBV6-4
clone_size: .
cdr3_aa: CASSDSRGWNTEAFF